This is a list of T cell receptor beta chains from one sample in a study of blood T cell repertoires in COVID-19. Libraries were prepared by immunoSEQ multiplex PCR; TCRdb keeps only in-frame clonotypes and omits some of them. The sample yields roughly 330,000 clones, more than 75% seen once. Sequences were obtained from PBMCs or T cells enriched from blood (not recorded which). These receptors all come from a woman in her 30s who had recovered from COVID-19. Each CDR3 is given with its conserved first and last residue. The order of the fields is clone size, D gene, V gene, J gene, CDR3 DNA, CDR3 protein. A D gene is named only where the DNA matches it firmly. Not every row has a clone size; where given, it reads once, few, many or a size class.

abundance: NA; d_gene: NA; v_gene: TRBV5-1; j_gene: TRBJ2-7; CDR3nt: TGCGCCAGCAGCCGGGACTTCTCCTACGAGCAGTACTTC; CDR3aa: CASSRDFSYEQYF
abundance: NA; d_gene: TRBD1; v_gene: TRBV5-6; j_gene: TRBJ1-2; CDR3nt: TGTGCCAGCAGCGGGGGACAGGGGGCCCTCTATGGCTACACCTTC; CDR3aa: CASSGGQGALYGYTF
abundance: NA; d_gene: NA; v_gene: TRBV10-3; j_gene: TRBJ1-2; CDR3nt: TGTGCCATCAGTGAGTCGTTGTACAGCTCCTATGGCTACACCTTC; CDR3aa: CAISESLYSSYGYTF
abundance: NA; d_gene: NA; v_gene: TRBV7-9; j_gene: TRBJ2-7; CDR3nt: TGTGCCAGCAGCTTCGAATTAAGGTTCCAACGGGACGAGCAGTACTTC; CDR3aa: CASSFELRFQRDEQYF
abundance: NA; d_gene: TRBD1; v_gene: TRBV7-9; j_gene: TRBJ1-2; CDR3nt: TGTGCCAGCAGCTCCTACAGGGGGTCGGACTATGGCTACACCTTC; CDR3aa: CASSSYRGSDYGYTF
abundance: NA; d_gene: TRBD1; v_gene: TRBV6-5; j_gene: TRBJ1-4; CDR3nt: TGTGCCAGCAGTTACAAGGGACAGACGGAAAAACTGTTTTTT; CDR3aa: CASSYKGQTEKLFF
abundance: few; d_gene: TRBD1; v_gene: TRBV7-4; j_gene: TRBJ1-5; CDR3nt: TGTGCCAGCAGACAAGACGCCCAACAGGGGGCGGAGAGCAATCAGCCCCAGCATTTT; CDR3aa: CASRQDAQQGAESNQPQHF
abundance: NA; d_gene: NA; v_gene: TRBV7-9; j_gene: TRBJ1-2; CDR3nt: TGTGCCAGCAGCCAAACAATCAGGGAAGGAGGCTACACCTTC; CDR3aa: CASSQTIREGGYTF
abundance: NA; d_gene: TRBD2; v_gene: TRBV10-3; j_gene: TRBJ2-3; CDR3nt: TGTGCCTCGCATAGCGGGGCCCAAACCACAGATACGCAGTATTTT; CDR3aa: CASHSGAQTTDTQYF
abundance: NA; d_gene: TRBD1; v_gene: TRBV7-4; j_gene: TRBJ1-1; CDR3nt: TGTGCCAGCAGCTTAGCCCCAGGACAGGGGAACACTGAAGCTTTCTTT; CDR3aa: CASSLAPGQGNTEAFF
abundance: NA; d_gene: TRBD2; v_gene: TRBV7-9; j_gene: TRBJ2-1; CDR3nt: TGTGCCAGCAGTTTTCCCAGGGCGACTAGCGGGGTCGAGAATGAGCAGTTCTTC; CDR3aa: CASSFPRATSGVENEQFF
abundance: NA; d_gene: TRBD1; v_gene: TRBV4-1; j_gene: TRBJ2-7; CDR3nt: TGCGCCAGCAGCCAGGGACAGGGACTCTCCTACGAGCAGTACTTC; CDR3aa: CASSQGQGLSYEQYF
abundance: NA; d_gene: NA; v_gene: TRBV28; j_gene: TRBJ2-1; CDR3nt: TGTGCCAGCATAACCGGGGTCTCCTACAATGAGCAGTTCTTC; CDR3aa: CASITGVSYNEQFF
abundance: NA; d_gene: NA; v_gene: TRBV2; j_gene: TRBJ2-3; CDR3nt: TGTGCCATCGTGGGGACTGTTCGTGTTGCCGATACGCAGTATTTT; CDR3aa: CAIVGTVRVADTQYF
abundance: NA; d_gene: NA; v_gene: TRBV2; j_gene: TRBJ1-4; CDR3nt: TGTGCCAGCAGCAGGTCCCGGGACACCCACGAGGAAAAACTGTTTTTT; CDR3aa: CASSRSRDTHEEKLFF
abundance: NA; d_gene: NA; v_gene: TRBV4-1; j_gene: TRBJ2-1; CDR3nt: TGCGCCAGCAGCCAAGATCTGGGCGGGGCATGGCAGTTCTTC; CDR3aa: CASSQDLGGAWQFF
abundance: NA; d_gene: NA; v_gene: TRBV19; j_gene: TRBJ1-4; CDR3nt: TGTGCCAGTAGTTCTTTCGGGGGTGCAACTAATGAAAAACTGTTTTTT; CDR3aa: CASSSFGGATNEKLFF
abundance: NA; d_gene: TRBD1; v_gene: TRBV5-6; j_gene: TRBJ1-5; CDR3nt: TGTGCCAGCAGCTTGGGACAGGGTAGTCAGCCCCAGCATTTT; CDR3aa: CASSLGQGSQPQHF
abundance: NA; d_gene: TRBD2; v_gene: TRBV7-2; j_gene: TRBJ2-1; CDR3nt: TGTGCCAGCAGCTTAGCGAAGCGGGGGGGCCGGGATGAGCAGTTCTTC; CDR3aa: CASSLAKRGGRDEQFF
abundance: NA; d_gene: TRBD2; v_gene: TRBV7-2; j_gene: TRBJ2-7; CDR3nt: TGTGCCAGCAGCCCTGGACTAGCACGGGAGCAGTACTTC; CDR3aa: CASSPGLAREQYF
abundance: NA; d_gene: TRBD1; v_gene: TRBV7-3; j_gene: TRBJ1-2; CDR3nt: TGTGCCAGCAGCCCCCTCGGGGACAGGGGTTCCGGCTACACCTTC; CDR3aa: CASSPLGDRGSGYTF
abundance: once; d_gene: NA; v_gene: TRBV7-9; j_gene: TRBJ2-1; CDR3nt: TGTGCCAGCAGCTTAGCTCAGGGCACCTACAATGAGCAGTTCTTC; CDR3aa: CASSLAQGTYNEQFF